A single sample is the source of the 10 T cell receptor beta chains below, sequenced in a study of cytomegalovirus exposure and HLA in healthy donors. In the PCR, 60 Vbeta and 13 Jbeta primers were used. TCRdb's table, derived via immunoSEQ multiplex PCR, lists solely in-frame clones and lacks some. The sample holds 65,000 to 85,000 clones, 86% seen once. The sample taken for sequencing was PBMCs. Receptor source: a young woman in good health and CMV-seronegative.

The rearrangement joins TRBV9 to TRBJ1-3, with TRBD1 matching 7 bases. Losses at the gene ends were 3 bases for V and 2 bases for J; bases not matched to a gene: 5. CDR1 SGDLS and CDR2 YYNGEE come from the germline V gene. The CDR3 length is 15 residues. The CDR3 DNA sequence: TGTGCCAGCAGCGAATCGACAGGGCCTGGAAACACCATATATTTT. This gives the protein CASSESTGPGNTIYF.

The V and J genes are TRBV6-8 and TRBJ2-7; 9 nucleotides line up with TRBD2. This CDR3 has 17 residues. Germline assignment: CDR1 MNHGY and CDR2 SAAAGT. V was clipped by 2 bases and J by 6 bases; unmatched bases: 14. The CDR3 nucleotides are TGTGCCAGCAGTTACGTGGCAACAGGACTAGCGCCAGGCGAGCAGTACTTC. Its protein is CASSYVATGLAPGEQYF.

The chain is built from TRBV18 and TRBJ2-5; the match to TRBD1 covers 9 bases. The J call may be faulty, since TRBJ2-7 better matches the DNA end. Germline V gene sequence: CDR1 KGHSH, CDR2 LQKENI. This CDR3 has 15 amino acids. CDR3 in DNA: TGTGCCAGCTCACCCCGGGACAGGGCGCTCTACGAGCAGTACTTC. Amino acids: CASSPRDRALYEQYF.

The chain joins TRBV23-1 to TRBJ2-7; D is undetermined. TRBV23-1 is sorted into the ORF group, with uncertain function. The CDR3 spans 18 residues. V dropped 5 bases and J dropped 3 bases, with 26 bases sitting between them. DNA of the CDR3: TGCGCCAGCAGTGCCCTAACAGATCTAATTAATAACAGCTACGAGCAGTACTTC. Amino acid sequence: CASSALTDLINNSYEQYF.

In this sample, this clone turned up a few times. The chain carries TRBV6-1 and TRBJ2-7, with D tentatively TRBD2 (5 bases). V was pared by 7 bases and J by 2 bases, with 12 bases between. Per the germline V gene, CDR1 is MNHNS and CDR2 is SASEGT. The CDR3 loop spans 13 amino acids. CDR3 loop: CASNVGVPYEQYF. CDR3 DNA: TGTGCCAGCAATGTGGGAGTCCCCTACGAGCAGTACTTC.

J is TRBJ2-2 and V is TRBV5-1; 16 bases fit TRBD2. The CDR3 consists of 18 residues. Germline V gives CDR1 SGHRS, CDR2 YFSETQ. The junction had 2 bases not matched to a gene; V was cut back by 3 bases and J by 0 bases. The CDR3 DNA sequence: TGCGCCAGCAGCTCGGGACTAGCGGGAGGGGCGAACACCGGGGAGCTGTTTTTT. It codes for CASSSGLAGGANTGELFF.

The chain joins TRBV19 to TRBJ1-2, with D unclear. Germline CDR1 is LNHDA and CDR2 is SQIVND (reference sequence). V lost 8 bases and J lost 4, with 20 bases in between. The CDR3 loop spans 15 amino acids. The CDR3 DNA sequence: TGTGCCAGTTGGCCTCAAGGTAATGGGCCCTATGGCTACACCTTC. Protein: CASWPQGNGPYGYTF.

The chain joins TRBV28 to TRBJ1-1, with unresolved D. V lost 3 bases and J 0 bases, leaving 8 bases between the germline ends. The CDR3 has 14 residues. CDR1 is MDHEN and CDR2 is SYDVKM in the germline V gene. This CDR3 reads CASSFPGMNTEAFF. The CDR3 coding sequence is TGTGCCAGCAGTTTTCCGGGGATGAACACTGAAGCTTTCTTT.

The chain employs TRBV5-4 and TRBJ2-3; D ambiguous. Per germline, CDR1 SGHNT and CDR2 YYREEE (reference sequence). Trimming took 4 bases from V and 0 from J, leaving 3 bases between them. This CDR3 spans 12 amino acids. In DNA form, the CDR3 reads TGTGCCAGCAGCCCGAGCACAGATACGCAGTATTTT. Translated: CASSPSTDTQYF.

CDR3 nucleotide sequence: TGTGCCAGCAGCCGACAGGGAGAAGAGACCCAGTACTTC. Encoded protein: CASSRQGEETQYF. V gene TRBV7-8 combines with J gene TRBJ2-5, with 7 bases lining up with TRBD1. The CDR3 runs 13 residues. Germline V gene data show CDR1 as SGHVS and CDR2 as FQNEAQ. The ends lost 5 bases at V and 3 bases at J; junction bases unmatched: 3.